Listed here are 5 T cell receptor beta chains from one sample, sequenced in a study of OX40 agonist ivuxolimab in advanced cancers. TCRdb's copy holds only in-frame clones and misses some; the assay was immunoSEQ multiplex PCR. The sample shows some 71,000 clones, approximately 81% of them seen only once. The sample was CD4+ or CD8+ T cells sorted from blood, taken in a trial of the OX40 agonist ivuxolimab. The source of these receptors is an adult with an advanced solid tumor such as melanoma, head and neck, liver or kidney cancer.

The J gene is TRBJ2-7, the V gene TRBV4-3; D unclear. Trimming removed 0 bases at V and 6 bases at J, with 9 bases between. CDR1 is LGHNA and CDR2 is YSLEER in the germline V gene. The CDR3 is 13 amino acids. The CDR3: CASSQDSELEQYF. The CDR3 DNA is TGCGCCAGCAGCCAAGATTCAGAGCTCGAGCAGTACTTC.

The chain employs TRBV27 and TRBJ1-5; 11 bases are a match to TRBD1. Per germline, CDR1 MNHEY and CDR2 SMNVEV (reference sequence). V lost 8 bases to trimming and J lost 5 bases; unmatched junction nucleotides: 5. This CDR3 has 14 residues. For the CDR3, the DNA is TGTGCCAGCCGGACAGGGGGCGAGGATCAGCCCCAGCATTTT. This sequence encodes CASRTGGEDQPQHF.

The rearrangement joins TRBV13 to TRBJ2-3, with 11 bases that match TRBD2. Germline CDR1 reads PRHDT; CDR2 reads FYEKMQ (reference sequence). The CDR3 has 18 residues. V trimming: 5 bases; J trimming: 0 bases; junction bases outside the gene matches: 10. CDR3 protein: CASSRPSGGTPSTDTQYF. The CDR3 DNA sequence: TGTGCCAGCAGCCGCCCTAGCGGGGGGACCCCCAGCACAGATACGCAGTATTTT.

This sequence joins TRBV18 and TRBJ1-5, with TRBD1 matching over 7 bases. Germline CDR1 and CDR2: KGHSH and LQKENI. V trimming: 4 bases; J trimming: 7 bases; junction bases outside the gene matches: 7. This CDR3 spans 14 amino acids. The CDR3 DNA follows: TGTGCCAGCTCACAGGGGGCGAGAGAACAGCCCCAGCATTTT. It encodes CASSQGAREQPQHF.

The DNA for the CDR3 is TGTGCCAGCAGCCCAAGGGGGGGCCCCTACAATGAGCAGTTCTTC. It translates to CASSPRGGPYNEQFF. V is TRBV11-2 and J is TRBJ2-1; maybe TRBD2 (7 bases). Trimming cost V 5 bases and J 2 bases, with 13 bases left between them. This CDR3 has 15 amino acids. The germline V gene has CDR1 SGHAT and CDR2 FQNNGV. The variable domain in full, with the rest retrieved from reference TRBV11-2 and TRBJ2-1, is EAGVAQSPRYKIIEKRQSVAFWCNPISGHATLYWYQQILGQGPKLLIQFQNNGVVDDSQLPKDRFSAERLKGVDSTLKIQPAKLEDSAVYLCASSPRGGPYNEQFFGPGTRLTVL.